This entry describes one TCR beta chain. The target of this receptor is not known. Base-call qualities are not available, and no considerably larger clone is one nucleotide away. These data are taken from a study of blood T cell repertoires in COVID-19 (dated by TCRdb to the early 2020s). Background for the entire study: Collaborator samples came from the United States, Italy and Spain and covered acute and convalescent phases of COVID-19. The prospective study material was composed of cDNA or gDNA derived from T cells, B-cell-depleted T cells, or PBMCs. Samples came from the ongoing ImmuneRACE study (first 160 participants) plus 1,254 subjects from 6 global collaborators. The sample metadata nearly always contained a de-identified subject ID, COVID-19 status, age in years and sex. Subjects who had been exposed to COVID-19, were actively infected with it, or had recovered from it provided the deeply sampled blood TCRbeta repertoires that made up the dataset. Where available, HLA class I and class II types were taken from metadata supplied by the sample provider and were not determined by assay-based typing. The repertoires were released in a freely available public database intended as a resource for research on the immune response to SARS-CoV-2.

Participants in the prospective study were enrolled through a virtual design, were aged roughly 18 to 90 years, and lived in roughly 26 United States geographic areas. In the prospective study, cohorts were assigned on the basis of participant-reported clinical history obtained from a screening survey and a study questionnaire. For ImmuneRACE Cohort 3, a participant was defined as recovered based on two consecutive negative NP/OP PCR tests, clearance by a healthcare professional, or resolution of symptoms. Each participant in the prospective study had whole blood, serum and a nasopharyngeal or oropharyngeal swab collected by mobile phlebotomists. Over a 2-month period, participants in the prospective study had the option of providing additional blood draws and questionnaires. Prospective study blood samples were shipped either frozen or at room temperature before DNA extraction. The immunoSEQ Assay, a bias-controlled multiplex PCR, was used to amplify TCRbeta CDR3 regions from genomic DNA. From the authors' description of their analysis: The number of nucleated cells in each sample was estimated by amplification of reference gene primers within the assay. Sequence reads were collapsed and filtered to measure the absolute abundance of every unique TCRbeta CDR3 rearrangement. For each sample, productive Simpson clonality was calculated as the square root of Simpson's diversity index over productive rearrangements. What TCRdb holds here is the immuneACCESS table cut down to in-frame rearrangements. Part of the clones is not present; checked against another copy, under half of the missing clones reflect an unresolved V gene, and the others are unexplained. V and J calls plus clone size are reproduced from that table; the DNA served to infer D and trimming. The sample profile shows approximately 300,000 clones; about 90% of them were found once. Approximately 5% of the sample rests with the top ten.

The research as a whole found: How much clinical and demographic metadata was included differed by source and by participant, and the metadata was provided uncurated.

According to the germline V gene (reference sequence), CDR1 reads LGHDT and CDR2 reads YNNKEL. Taken from cysteine to phenylalanine, the CDR3 has 13 residues. Only the CDR3 DNA is retained, 39 bases long and in frame from the first base. V lost 1 base and J lost 5 bases; the stretch between them is 8 bases long. Sequences were obtained from PBMCs or T cells enriched from blood (not recorded which). The chain couples TRBV3-1 (or the pseudogene TRBV3-2) to TRBJ1-1, with the D gene call left open. This receptor was identified in a woman aged 25 to 39 who had recovered from COVID-19. This receptor carries the CDR3 CASSQARWTEAFF. The bases read TGTGCCAGCAGCCAAGCCAGGTGGACTGAAGCTTTCTTT.